This is a list of T cell receptor beta chains from one sample in a study of T cells in Graves' hyperthyroidism and ophthalmopathy. TCRdb re-called the multiplex PCR reads with MiXCR, one entry per CDR3 protein. This sample carries 560,000 or so distinct CDR3 sequences, 35% to 55% of them seen once, and the ten largest clones take approximately 8.2%. The sample was peripheral blood or thyroid tissue (not recorded which). All receptors come from a woman between 18 and 29 years old with Graves' hyperthyroidism. The CDR3 runs from the conserved cysteine through the conserved F or W. D genes are given only for firm matches. Size is stated for part of the rows, as once, few or many counts, or as a class when the clone is expanded.

TRBJ2-2,once,TRBV2,TRBD2,CAIGRTSGLTGELFF,TGTGCCATCGGTCGGACTAGCGGTTTGACCGGGGAGCTGTTTTTT
TRBJ2-2,NA,TRBV19,NA,CASSITGNTGELFF,TGTGCCAGTAGTATAACAGGGAACACCGGGGAGCTGTTTTTT
TRBJ1-1,few,TRBV7-9,NA,CASSYRLGMNTEAFF,TGTGCCAGCAGTTATCGCCTGGGCATGAACACTGAAGCTTTCTTT
TRBJ1-1,many,TRBV6-6,NA,CASNRPIDTEAFF,TGTGCCAGCAACAGGCCCATCGACACTGAAGCTTTCTTT
TRBJ2-7,few,TRBV7-9,NA,CASSPNRAHSPGEQYF,TGTGCCAGCAGCCCCAACAGGGCTCATTCCCCAGGCGAGCAGTACTTC
TRBJ2-7,many,TRBV10-3,NA,CAISESIESYEQYF,TGTGCCATCAGTGAGTCGATTGAGTCGTATGAGCAGTACTTC
TRBJ2-7,few,TRBV3-1,NA,CASSYPVPGGEQYF,TGTGCCAGCAGTTACCCAGTCCCTGGTGGCGAGCAGTACTTC
TRBJ1-2,few,TRBV11-2,NA,CASSFGPVYGYTF,TGTGCCAGCAGCTTTGGCCCCGTTTATGGCTACACCTTC
TRBJ2-7,many,TRBV10-3,NA,CAITKGEFTVQYF,TGTGCCATCACCAAAGGGGAATTTACGGTGCAGTACTTC
TRBJ2-2,many,TRBV7-9,NA,CASSPRQSGELFF,TGTGCCAGCAGCCCCCGCCAGTCCGGGGAGCTGTTTTTT
TRBJ1-1,NA,TRBV7-7,NA,CASSRIWAQNTEAFF,TGCGCCAGCAGCCGGATTTGGGCCCAGAACACTGAAGCTTTCTTT
TRBJ1-5,many,TRBV2,TRBD1,CASSNRGGGQPQHF,TGTGCCAGCAGTAACAGGGGAGGAGGTCAGCCCCAGCATTTT
TRBJ2-7,NA,TRBV9,TRBD2,CASSVGTSSAYEQYF,TGTGCCAGCAGCGTAGGGACTAGCTCGGCCTACGAGCAGTACTTC
TRBJ2-6,few,TRBV15,NA,CATSRDRNWANVLTF,TGTGCCACCAGCAGAGATCGGAACTGGGCTAACGTCCTGACTTTC
TRBJ1-5,NA,TRBV15,NA,CATSSSTLSNQPQHF,TGTGCCACCAGCAGCAGCACCCTTAGCAATCAGCCCCAGCATTTT
TRBJ1-4,NA,TRBV7-9,TRBD1,CASSSGTGNGQLFF,TGTGCCAGCAGTTCGGGGACAGGGAACGGTCAACTGTTTTTT
TRBJ1-6,many,TRBV7-3,TRBD1,CASSPGTGGSPLHF,TGTGCCAGCAGCCCCGGGACAGGAGGGTCACCCCTCCACTTT
TRBJ2-5,NA,TRBV12-3/TRBV12-4,TRBD2,CASSPGLATNLQETQYF,TGTGCCAGCAGCCCTGGACTAGCCACAAACCTCCAAGAGACCCAGTACTTC
TRBJ1-2,NA,TRBV10-3,TRBD1,CAISEFTGTGDNDGYTF,TGTGCCATCAGTGAGTTTACCGGGACAGGGGATAATGATGGCTACACCTTC
TRBJ2-5,few,TRBV7-4,TRBD2,CASSSRTSGRGLGETQYF,TGTGCCAGCAGCTCCCGGACTAGCGGGAGAGGTCTCGGAGAGACCCAGTACTTC
TRBJ1-6,many,TRBV19,NA,CASSPGTLSPLHF,TGTGCCAGTAGTCCCGGGACTCTTTCACCCCTCCACTTT
TRBJ1-2,many,TRBV2,NA,CASSEDRVDGYTF,TGTGCCAGCAGTGAAGACAGGGTGGATGGCTACACCTTC